The sequence of this T cell receptor beta chain was determined in a study of neurological immune-mediated disorders. Germline V gene sequence: CDR1 SNHLY, CDR2 FYNNEI. The CDR3 is made up of 14 amino acids. The junction had 4 bases not matched to a gene; V was cut back by 7 bases and J by 0 bases. Many counts were recorded for this clonotype. Every sequencing run generated in excess of 160 million TCR-beta sequences. These sequences covered 15-18 subjects. TCRdb recomputed calls from the 5' RACE reads with MiXCR, one row per CDR3 protein. The repertoire has 60,000 to 85,000 distinct CDR3 sequences, approximately 5% of them found once; the top ten carry 2.2%.

The sequence was collected from a woman aged 25-40 years with multiple sclerosis. Sequenced: PBMCs. V and J are TRBV2 and TRBJ2-7; 9 bases match TRBD2. The CDR3 loop reads CASMVSGGSYEQYV. DNA of the CDR3: TGTGCCAGCATGGTTAGCGGGGGCTCCTACGAGCAGTACGTC.